One sample yielded the 25 T cell receptor beta chains listed below, sequenced in a study of T cells in Graves' hyperthyroidism and ophthalmopathy. Amplified TCR beta CDR3 regions came from RNA transcripts. TCR CDR3 underwent first-round RT-PCR with the HTBI primer set. One entry per CDR3 protein, called by TCRdb with MiXCR from the multiplex PCR reads. This table has fewer than 350,000 distinct CDR3 sequences, over 15% appearing once. Sequences were obtained from blood. The receptor set was obtained from a woman between 40 and 50 years old with Graves' ophthalmopathy.

CDR3 residues: CASSPRRENREQYF. DNA of the CDR3: TGTGCCAGCAGCCCTCGGCGGGAGAATCGCGAGCAGTACTTC. The chain employs TRBV3-1 and TRBJ2-7; 7 nucleotides align to TRBD2. This CDR3 has 14 amino acids. The V and J ends lost 4 bases and 6 bases, in that order; junction bases with no gene match: 9. Germline CDR1 and CDR2: LGHDT and YNNKEL (reference sequence).

The V call is TRBV29-1, the J call TRBJ1-1, with no clear D. Germline V gene sequence: CDR1 SQVTM, CDR2 ANQGSEA. This CDR3 region has 13 residues. The V and J ends lost 4 bases and 6 bases respectively, with 15 bases between them. The CDR3 spells CSVAEGLSSEAFF. CDR3 in DNA: TGCAGCGTTGCTGAGGGATTAAGCTCTGAAGCTTTCTTT.

There are many counts of this clonotype. The chain carries TRBV27 and TRBJ1-5; D unresolved. Per germline, CDR1 MNHEY and CDR2 SMNVEV (reference sequence). V was pared by 4 bases and J by 3 bases, with 10 bases between. This CDR3 region has 14 residues. This chain's CDR3 is CASSSAGDNQPQHF. As DNA, the CDR3 is TGTGCCAGCAGTTCAGCAGGAGACAATCAGCCCCAGCATTTT.

This clonotype was counted once. This sequence joins TRBV6-2 or TRBV6-3 and TRBJ1-3; TRBD1 matches at 10 bases. The trim removed 2 bases at V and 0 bases at J, leaving 13 bases unmatched. There are 20 residues in the CDR3. The germline gives CDR1 MNHEY, CDR2 SVGEGT. The CDR3 sequence: CASSYASSRGTGVSGNTIYF. The CDR3 DNA reads as TGTGCCAGCAGTTACGCATCATCGAGGGGGACAGGGGTCTCTGGAAACACCATATATTTT.

In this sample, this clonotype turned up many times. The chain is built from TRBV6-2 or TRBV6-3 and TRBJ2-7; D possibly corresponds to TRBD1 (6 bases). Germline loops: CDR1 MNHEY, CDR2 SVGEGT. V lost 6 bases and J 3 bases, leaving 15 bases between the germline ends. This CDR3 contains 14 residues. For the CDR3, the DNA is TGTGCCAGCAGAACGCCGAAGGACAGCTACGAGCAGTACTTC. This gives the protein CASRTPKDSYEQYF.

This clonotype has more than one count but fewer than ten. The chain carries TRBV4-1 and TRBJ1-6; 8 positions agree with TRBD1. Germline lookup yields CDR1 MGHRA and CDR2 YSYEKL. The V gene end was trimmed by 4 bases and the J gene end by 6 bases; junction bases not matched to a gene: 14. The CDR3 sequence is 18 residues long. CDR3 sequence (DNA): TGCGCCAGCAGCCCTCCCTTGGACAGGGTTTTCCCTAATTCACCCCTCCACTTT. Translating gives CASSPPLDRVFPNSPLHF.

The V and J genes are TRBV6-1 and TRBJ1-1; 8 nucleotides agree with TRBD1. After removal of 5 bases from V and 4 bases from J, the junction contained 12 bases not matched to a gene. Per germline, CDR1 MNHNS and CDR2 SASEGT. The CDR3 totals 16 residues. The CDR3 nucleotides are TGTGCCAGCAGTCAACCCCCGGACAGGGTGGGCACTGAAGCTTTCTTT. Encoded protein: CASSQPPDRVGTEAFF.

Many counts were recorded for this clonotype. The V gene is TRBV11-2, the J gene TRBJ2-2; D might be TRBD2 (6 bases). This CDR3 comprises 15 residues. The germline V gene encodes CDR1 SGHAT and CDR2 FQNNGV. Between the trimmed V and J ends, which lost 4 bases and 2 bases, there was a span of 11 bases. CDR3 nucleotide sequence: TGTGCCAGCAGCTGGAGGGAGCCCAACACCGGGGAGCTGTTTTTT. Amino acid sequence: CASSWREPNTGELFF.

This clonotype was seen many times. This chain links TRBV20-1 with TRBJ1-1, with a weak D call TRBD1 (5 bases). Germline values: CDR1 DFQATT, CDR2 SNEGSKA (reference sequence). The CDR3 contains 15 residues. V lost 6 bases and J 1 base, leaving 18 bases between the germline ends. CDR3 residues: CSAPYPGTANTEAFF. DNA for the CDR3: TGCAGTGCCCCATATCCCGGGACGGCGAACACTGAAGCTTTCTTT.

This clonotype occurred once. This may be a read error, as it is one base from a much larger clone. The V gene is TRBV5-1, the J gene TRBJ2-7; the D is unclear. The length of the CDR3 is 13 residues. Germline V lookup: CDR1 SGHRS, CDR2 YFSETQ. Deletions cut 4 bases from V and 1 base from J, with 9 bases between. The CDR3 bases are TGCGCCAGCAGCCTAATTGCGTCCTACGAGCAGTACTTC. Translation: CASSLIASYEQYF.

This clonotype was counted ten times or more. V gene TRBV20-1 combines with J gene TRBJ1-6; D call uncertain. The CDR3 covers 17 residues. Between the trimmed V and J ends, which lost 0 bases and 0 bases, there was a span of 12 bases. Per germline, CDR1 DFQATT and CDR2 SNEGSKA (reference sequence). The CDR3 DNA reads TGCAGTGCTAGAGATCATCAGGAAGACTCCTATAATTCACCCCTCCACTTT. It encodes CSARDHQEDSYNSPLHF.

This clonotype came up many times. The CDR3 reads CATSRKREGIGELFF. DNA for the CDR3: TGTGCCACCAGCAGAAAGCGGGAGGGGATCGGGGAGCTGTTTTTT. The J gene is TRBJ2-2, the V gene TRBV15; 10 bases map to TRBD2. This CDR3 spans 15 amino acids. Germline assignment: CDR1 LNHNV and CDR2 YYDKDF (reference sequence). The J segment lost 7 bases and the V segment lost 2 bases, leaving 4 bases of the junction unmatched.

This clonotype was recorded many times. The chain joins TRBV6-1 to TRBJ2-4; D is possibly TRBD1 (6 bases). V lost 4 bases and J 5 bases, leaving 18 bases between the germline ends. The CDR3 has 16 amino acids. Germline V lookup: CDR1 MNHNS, CDR2 SASEGT. CDR3 loop: CASSAYGYAGENIQYF. The CDR3 DNA reads as TGTGCCAGCAGTGCATATGGTTACGCAGGGGAAAACATTCAGTACTTC.

In this sample, this clonotype turned up many times. J is TRBJ2-7 and V is TRBV4-3; 8 bases map to TRBD2. The CDR3 consists of 16 residues. The trim removed 1 base at V and 0 bases at J, leaving 5 bases unmatched. Germline V CDR1 and CDR2: LGHNA, YSLEER. This CDR3 is CASSQGTSGSSYEQYF. For the CDR3, the DNA is TGCGCCAGCAGCCAAGGTACTAGCGGCTCCTCCTACGAGCAGTACTTC.

This clonotype came up many times. The chain joins TRBV24-1 to TRBJ1-5; TRBD1 matches at 12 bases. With 5 bases clipped from V and 7 bases from J, the junction kept 5 bases outside the gene matches. Looked up from germline, CDR1 is KGHDR and CDR2 is SFDVKD. This CDR3 has 15 residues. DNA of the CDR3: TGTGCCACCAGTGCCTCCGGGACAGGGGGCCAGCCCCAGCATTTT. Encoded protein: CATSASGTGGQPQHF.

This clonotype was observed at least ten times. An end of the junction differs from the germline gene, which may be a read error. The J gene is TRBJ2-5, the V gene TRBV4-1; D perhaps matches TRBD1 (5 bases). From germline, CDR1 is MGHRA and CDR2 YSYEKL. The CDR3 loop spans 13 amino acids. The chain's CDR3 is CASSQGHQETQYF. CDR3 in DNA: TGTGCCAGCAGCCAGGGTCATCAAGAGACCCAGTACTTC.

This rearrangement joins TRBV12-3 or TRBV12-4 to TRBJ2-7; TRBD1 matches 11 bases. V lost 6 bases and J lost 4; bases outside the gene matches: 11. CDR3 size: 16 residues. CDR3 nucleotides: TGTGCCAGCAGCCTGAATACCGGGACAGGGGGTTACGAGCAGTACTTC. Its protein is CASSLNTGTGGYEQYF.

The chain combines TRBV6-2 or TRBV6-3 with TRBJ1-1, with 10 bases aligning to TRBD1. Germline trimming cut 6 bases from V and 7 bases from J; bases unmatched to any gene: 20. This CDR3 is 18 amino acids long. Germline V gives CDR1 MNHEY, CDR2 SVGEGT. CDR3 protein: CASSPLGGTPGQGGEAFF. CDR3 sequence (DNA): TGTGCCAGCAGCCCCCTGGGGGGGACCCCCGGACAGGGGGGTGAAGCTTTCTTT.

The chain uses TRBV28 and TRBJ2-5; D is uncertain. Trimming removed 3 bases from V and 5 bases from J, with 10 bases in between. The CDR3 is made up of 13 amino acids. Looked up from germline, CDR1 is MDHEN and CDR2 is SYDVKM. The CDR3 reads CASSLFPRETQYF. Here the CDR3 DNA reads TGTGCCAGCAGTTTGTTCCCCCGGGAGACCCAGTACTTC. Drawing the rest from reference TRBV28 and TRBJ2-5, the complete variable domain is DVKVTQSSRYLVKRTGEKVFLECVQDMDHENMFWYRQDPGLGLRLIYFSYDVKMKEKGDIPEGYSVSREKKERFSLILESASTNQTSMYLCASSLFPRETQYFGPGTRLLVL.

There are many counts of this clonotype. The chain's CDR3 is CASSAKFPPGTPEAFF. The CDR3, as DNA: TGTGCCAGCAGCGCAAAATTCCCCCCGGGGACGCCTGAAGCTTTCTTT. V gene TRBV11-1 combines with J gene TRBJ1-1; possible D gene TRBD1, 5 bases. V was clipped by 5 bases and J by 6 bases, with 22 bases between them. The germline gives CDR1 SGHAT, CDR2 FQDESV (reference sequence). This CDR3 spans 16 amino acids.

The sample holds many counts of this clonotype. V gene TRBV28 combines with J gene TRBJ1-2, with D unclear. The V end was cut by 3 bases, the J end by 4 bases, with 6 bases between. Germline values: CDR1 MDHEN, CDR2 SYDVKM. The CDR3 covers 12 residues. The CDR3 coding sequence is TGTGCCAGCAGTTTCAGATTCTATGGCTACACCTTC. Translated, it gives CASSFRFYGYTF.

At least ten counts were recorded for this clonotype. The chain combines TRBV6-1 with TRBJ1-1; possible D gene TRBD1, 6 bases. The CDR3 extends over 17 amino acids. In germline, CDR1 is MNHNS, CDR2 SASEGT. V was cut by 5 bases and J by 0 bases, with 19 bases left in between. CDR3 sequence reads: CASSPRQGSFLNTEAFF. CDR3 coding DNA: TGTGCCAGCAGTCCCCGCCAGGGGAGCTTTCTGAACACTGAAGCTTTCTTT.

This clonotype has a count of ten or more. The CDR3, as DNA: TGTGCCAGCAGCCTCACCCATACGGGGACAGAGAGGAACACCGGGGAGCTGTTTTTT. This codes for CASSLTHTGTERNTGELFF. The rearrangement uses TRBV7-2 and TRBJ2-2; 7 positions match TRBD1. Germline CDR1 reads SGHTA; CDR2 reads FQGNSA. The CDR3 contains 19 residues. Trimming cost V 5 bases and J 1 base; bases outside gene matches: 16.

The chain employs TRBV12-3 or TRBV12-4 and TRBJ2-7; 12 bases map to TRBD2. V lost 6 bases, J lost 2 bases, and 8 bases stayed unmatched. The CDR3 sequence is 16 residues long. CDR3 sequence reads: CASSPGLAGRTYEQYF. For the CDR3, the DNA is TGTGCCAGCAGCCCCGGACTAGCGGGACGGACCTACGAGCAGTACTTC.

This clonotype came up many times. The chain has TRBV7-2 and TRBJ2-5; no reliable D call. Trimming shortened V by 4 bases and J by 5 bases, and 14 bases separated the two germline ends. Germline V gene data show CDR1 as SGHTA and CDR2 as FQGNSA. CDR3 length: 14 amino acids. The CDR3 coding sequence is TGTGCCAGCAGCTATGTGCAGGATCAGGAGACCCAGTACTTC. This sequence encodes CASSYVQDQETQYF.